The source of this T cell receptor (beta chain) is a study of blood T cells in healthy people across ages. Primed by a sample-barcoded 5' primer and a J-beta primer mix, a second PCR proceeded for 7 to 11 cycles. From the 5' RACE reads, TCRdb called clonotypes with MiXCR, one entry per CDR3 protein. The sample holds approximately 770,000 distinct CDR3 sequences, about 62% seen once. The germline V gene encodes CDR1 SGHRS and CDR2 YFSETQ. The CDR3 has 15 amino acids. Trimming pared 0 bases from V and 7 bases from J, leaving 11 bases between. This clonotype has a handful of counts. The receptor comes from a man in his thirties or forties in good health. The sequencing sample was made of blood. This chain connects TRBV5-1 to TRBJ1-6; D is perhaps TRBD1 (6 bases). CDR3 nucleotides: TGCGCCAGCAGCTTGGGGCAGGGGAGGAATTCACCCCTCCACTTT. Protein sequence: CASSLGQGRNSPLHF.